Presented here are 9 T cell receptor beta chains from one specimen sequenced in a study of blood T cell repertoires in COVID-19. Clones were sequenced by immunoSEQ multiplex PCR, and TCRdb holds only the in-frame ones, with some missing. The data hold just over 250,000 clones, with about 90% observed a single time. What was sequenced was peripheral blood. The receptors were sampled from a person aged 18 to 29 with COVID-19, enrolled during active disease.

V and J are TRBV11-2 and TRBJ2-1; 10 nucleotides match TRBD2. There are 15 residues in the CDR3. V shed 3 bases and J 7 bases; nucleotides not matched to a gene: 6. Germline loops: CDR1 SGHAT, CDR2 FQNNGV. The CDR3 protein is CASSFGLAGENEQFF. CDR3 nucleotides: TGTGCCAGCAGCTTTGGTCTAGCGGGAGAGAATGAGCAGTTCTTC.

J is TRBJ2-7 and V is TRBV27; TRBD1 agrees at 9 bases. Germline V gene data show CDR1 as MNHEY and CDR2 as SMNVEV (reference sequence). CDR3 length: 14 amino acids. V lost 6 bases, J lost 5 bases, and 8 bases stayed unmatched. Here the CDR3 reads CASRPGQGINEQYF. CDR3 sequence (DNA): TGTGCCAGCAGGCCGGGACAGGGTATTAACGAGCAGTACTTC.

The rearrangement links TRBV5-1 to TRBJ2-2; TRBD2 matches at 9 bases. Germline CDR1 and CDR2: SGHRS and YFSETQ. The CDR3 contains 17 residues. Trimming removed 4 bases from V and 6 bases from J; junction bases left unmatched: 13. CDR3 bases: TGCGCCAGCAGCCGTGGGGTAGCGGGAGTGAGGGCCGGGGAGCTGTTTTTT. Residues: CASSRGVAGVRAGELFF. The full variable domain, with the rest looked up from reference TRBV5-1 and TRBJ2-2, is KAGVTQTPRYLIKTRGQQVTLSCSPISGHRSVSWYQQTPGQGLQFLFEYFSETQRNKGNFPGRFSGRQFSNSRSEMNVSTLELGDSALYLCASSRGVAGVRAGELFFGEGSRLTVL.

The CDR3 region has the DNA TGTGCCAGCAGCTCCCCGGGACTAGCGGGTAGCTCCTACAATGAGCAGTTCTTC. This codes for CASSSPGLAGSSYNEQFF. The chain joins TRBV9 to TRBJ2-1; TRBD2 agrees at 12 bases. The CDR3 sequence is 18 residues long. V trimming: 4 bases; J trimming: 0 bases; junction bases outside the gene matches: 8. The germline CDR1 and CDR2 sequences are SGDLS and YYNGEE.

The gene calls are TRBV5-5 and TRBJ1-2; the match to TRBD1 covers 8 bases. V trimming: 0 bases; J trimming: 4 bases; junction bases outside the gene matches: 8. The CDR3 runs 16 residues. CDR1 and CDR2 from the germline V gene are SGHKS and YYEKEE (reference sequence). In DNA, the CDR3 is TGTGCCAGCAGCTTGGGGGTCCGACAGGGGAGCTATGGCTACACCTTC. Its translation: CASSLGVRQGSYGYTF.

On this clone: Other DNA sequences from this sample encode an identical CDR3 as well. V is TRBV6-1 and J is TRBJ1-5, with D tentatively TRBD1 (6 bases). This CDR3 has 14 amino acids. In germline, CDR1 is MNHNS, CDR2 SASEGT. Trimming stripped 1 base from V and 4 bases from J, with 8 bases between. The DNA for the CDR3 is TGTGCCAGCAGTGAAGTTGGGACAAATCAGCCCCAGCATTTT. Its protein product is CASSEVGTNQPQHF.

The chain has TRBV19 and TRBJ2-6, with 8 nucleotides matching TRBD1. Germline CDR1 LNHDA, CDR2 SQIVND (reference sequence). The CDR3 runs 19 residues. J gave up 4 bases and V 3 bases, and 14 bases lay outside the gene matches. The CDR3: CASSIIQGQVLRGANVLTF. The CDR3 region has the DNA TGTGCCAGTAGTATTATCCAGGGACAGGTTTTGAGAGGGGCCAACGTCCTGACTTTC.

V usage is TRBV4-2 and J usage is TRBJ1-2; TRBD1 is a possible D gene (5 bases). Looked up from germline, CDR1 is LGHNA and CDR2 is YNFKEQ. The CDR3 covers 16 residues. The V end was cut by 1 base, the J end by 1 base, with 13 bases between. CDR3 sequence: CASSQAATVNNYGYTF. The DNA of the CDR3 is TGTGCCAGCAGCCAAGCCGCGACAGTCAATAACTATGGCTACACCTTC.

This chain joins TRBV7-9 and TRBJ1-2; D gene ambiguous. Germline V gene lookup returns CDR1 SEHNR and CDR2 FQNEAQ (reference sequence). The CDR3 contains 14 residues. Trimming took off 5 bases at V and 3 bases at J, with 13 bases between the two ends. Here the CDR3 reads CASSPPGADYGYTF. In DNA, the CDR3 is TGTGCCAGCAGCCCGCCGGGAGCGGACTATGGCTACACCTTC.